This T cell receptor beta chain was captured in a study of blood T cells in healthy people across ages. Staff drew about 10 milliliters of peripheral blood from each donor. The V gene lost 6 bases and the J gene lost 8 bases, with 19 bases spanning the gap. Germline V gene data show CDR1 as DFQATT and CDR2 as SNEGSKA (reference sequence). This CDR3 is 14 amino acids long. Primed by a sample-barcoded 5' primer and a J-beta primer mix, a second PCR proceeded for about 7 to 11 cycles. The template-switch adaptor was a 5' adaptor with 12 random nucleotides. It tagged each cDNA molecule. TCRdb re-called the 5' RACE reads with MiXCR, one entry per CDR3 protein. This table has approximately 800,000 distinct CDR3 sequences, about 25% appearing once. This clonotype was seen only a few times. The data also belong to a second study, concerning T cells of mothers and their children.

This rearrangement joins TRBV20-1 to TRBJ1-4; tentative D call: TRBD1 (5 bases). This TCR derives from a boy aged 5-17 years in good health. Sequencing was performed on blood. CDR3 sequence (DNA): TGCAGTGCCGAAGGGGCTCCAAAAACCGAAAAACTGTTTTTT. Translated: CSAEGAPKTEKLFF.